This TCR beta chain was recorded in a study of cytotoxic CD8 clonotypes in ibrutinib-treated CLL. Across the study: On average, approximately 95,000 productive rearrangements and around 250,000 productive templates per sample.

Study-level results: Sampling times differed between sustained-remission and progressing patients. Public clonotypes showed up rarely, and on treatment they shrank or held steady.

Note on this clone: Its cognate antigen is unknown.

This CDR3 comprises 14 residues. Germline V gene lookup returns CDR1 MNHEY and CDR2 SMNVEV (reference sequence). The V and J ends lost 4 bases and 0 bases respectively, with 10 bases between them. TCRdb's table, derived via immunoSEQ multiplex PCR, lists solely in-frame clones and lacks some. The sample lists 130,000 or so clones; 70% to 80% were seen once. The source of roughly 1.9 micrograms of genomic DNA for TCR beta libraries was cryopreserved PBMCs. The material was PBMCs, obtained after 12 months of ibrutinib treatment. J is TRBJ2-7 and V is TRBV27; D assignment may be TRBD1 or TRBD2 (5 bases each). The origin of this receptor is a human donor with chronic lymphocytic leukemia. The CDR3 is CASSSWGTSYEQYF. CDR3 sequence (DNA): TGTGCCAGCAGTTCATGGGGGACCTCCTACGAGCAGTACTTC.